This T cell receptor beta chain came from a study of blood T cell repertoires in COVID-19. In this sample, this clone turned up a few times. Germline CDR1 and CDR2: MNHEY and SMNVEV (reference sequence). CDR3 length: 14 residues. Trimming took 5 bases from V and 7 from J, leaving 14 bases between them. The table came from immunoSEQ multiplex PCR; TCRdb's copy has only in-frame clones and leaves some out. This sample has under 300,000 clones; approximately 87% occur once, and the top ten carry about 4.9%. This sequence was found in a man in his 60s who had recovered from COVID-19. This rearrangement joins TRBV27 to TRBJ2-2; D possibly corresponds to TRBD1 (6 bases). The material sequenced was peripheral blood. CDR3 sequence: CASSRYRAGGELFF. In DNA form, the CDR3 reads TGTGCCAGCAGTAGATACAGGGCTGGCGGGGAGCTGTTTTTT.